This TCR beta chain was identified during a study of Graves' ophthalmopathy and Graves' hyperthyroidism (dated by TCRdb to the late 2010s). Regarding the research as a whole: Peripheral blood was collected before any treatment was given, at the time of initial diagnosis. The study used signatures of the TCR beta repertoire to tell Graves' ophthalmopathy apart from Graves' hyperthyroidism and to predict which patients would progress to ophthalmopathy. In total, 120 to 150 blood samples were TCR-sequenced: 43 ophthalmopathy, some 75 hyperthyroidism and some 17 hyperthyroidism-to-ophthalmopathy patients. To explore V-J signatures that distinguish ophthalmopathy from hyperthyroidism, a discovery set of about a hundred patients was enrolled, made up of about 40 with ophthalmopathy and 55 to 65 with stable hyperthyroidism. An independent validation cohort was composed of around 19 hyperthyroidism patients and some 16 patients who later progressed from hyperthyroidism to ophthalmopathy. In five or six hyperthyroidism patients, the T-cell repertoire of thyroid tissue was compared with the T-cell repertoire of blood. Following sampling, methimazole starting at 30 mg daily was administered to hyperthyroidism patients, and high-dose intravenous methylprednisolone was administered to ophthalmopathy patients. The 95 to 100 discovery patients were randomly split 7:3 into training and test sets.

Comment on this clonotype: The clone's antigen remains unknown. Per-base quality was not reported, and no clone a single base away is much larger than it.

For repertoire sequencing, TCR beta CDR3 regions were amplified from RNA transcripts. The first round was an RT-PCR using HTBI primers with the Qiagen OneStep RT-PCR kit, and this first round was followed by a second-round multiplex PCR, then size selection and purification. Libraries were sequenced paired-end with 100 bp reads on an Illumina HiSeq2000. Under the source paper's analysis protocol: Reads were processed with SOAPnuke, discarding reads with adapters, uncalled bases, mean Phred below 15, or no exact constant-primer or identifier match. High-quality paired reads were merged with COPE v1.2.5. Each unique nucleotide sequence was treated as a clonotype, and MiTCR v1.1 was used to align the clonotypes to the IMGT TRB V, D and J references. The analysis was limited to V-J combinations with a frequency above 0.0001, which together covered 99.2% of the repertoires. For each V-J combination, a TCR clonal expansion and chaos score was defined as F50 clonal expansion divided by the chaos observed in the TCRdist matrix. Features were reduced by Welch's t-statistics and random forest to some 13 V-J combinations, which fed a naive Bayes classifier. The Morisita-Horn index was used to measure how similar the thyroid and blood repertoires were. TCRdb reanalyzed the raw reads on its own, using fastp at Q25 for trimming and MiXCR for clone calling, and kept in-frame beta chains. CDR3 protein sequences are deduplicated, and each keeps its most common genes and DNA. What appears here as the V and J calls and clone size reflects TCRdb's work, not the paper's. This sample gives 450,000 or so distinct CDR3 sequences in total; over 13% of them show up just once. 8% to 10% of the sample lies in the top ten.

Ophthalmopathy patients had moderately to severely active disease, Clinical Activity Score of at least 3, NOSPECS grade of at least 4, and disease duration under 3 months. Patients were excluded if they had other autoimmune diseases, uncontrolled infections, pregnancy or lactation. Clinical symptoms, serum thyroxine, TRAb, thyroid ultrasound and orbital computed tomography formed the basis of the diagnosis. Using Ficoll-Paque density gradient centrifugation, PBMCs were isolated from about 10 ml of fresh peripheral blood. Total RNA was extracted using Trizol reagent, and RNA quality was checked on an Agilent 2100 Bioanalyzer. What the study reported, not specific to this receptor: In validation, the model predicted ophthalmopathy progression with about 70% sensitivity and less than 80% specificity; fewer than 15 predicted patients were CT-confirmed with GO in a median of 6.5 months. Sample size was not predetermined statistically, and investigators were not blinded to group allocation. Most expanded thyroid clonotypes with a frequency above 0.001 also appeared in blood, which suggests that blood repertoires may reflect the immune response in the thyroid. In cross-validation, the 13-signature model distinguished ophthalmopathy from stable hyperthyroidism with approximately 90% sensitivity and about 81% specificity, while in the test set the corresponding values were roughly 80% and 75%.

The germline V gene (reference sequence) supplies CDR1 DFQATT and CDR2 SNEGSKA. Including the terminal cysteine and phenylalanine, the CDR3 comprises 13 residues. Kept here is only the CDR3 DNA, which spans 39 bases and is read in frame from base 1. Trimming takes 2 bases from V and 2 bases from J, and the germline ends sit 10 bases apart. The chain employs TRBV20-1 and TRBJ2-7; a weak D assignment points to TRBD1 (6 bases agree). The origin of this receptor is a woman aged 30 to 39 with Graves' ophthalmopathy. Donor details come from another sample of the same person, matched by shared clones. The sequenced material came from blood. The nucleotide sequence is given as TGCAGTGCTAGACAGGGGTGGCCCTACGAGCAGTACTTC. Its translation reads: CSARQGWPYEQYF.